This T cell receptor (beta chain) came from a study of cytomegalovirus exposure and HLA in healthy donors. Overall study results and limits: TCR beta chains numbering roughly 150 were designated cytomegalovirus-associated. Subsequent analysis found a tendency for first-cohort TCR clusters to co-occur within the 120 or so validation repertoires. Across donors, most TCRs were seen rarely, yet some public ones were widespread. A few of the chains that were CMV-associated were confirmed in vitro to be specific for CMV antigens.

Germline CDR1 is MNHEY and CDR2 is SMNVEV (reference sequence). Losses at the gene ends were 4 bases for V and 9 bases for J; bases not matched to a gene: 33. The CDR3 spans 23 residues. Measured with immunoSEQ multiplex PCR; TCRdb has only the in-frame clones, and not every one. This table holds 150,000 or so clones, around four fifths found once. Worth noting for this clone: The antigen is not known.

The sequencing sample was made of PBMCs. The chain carries TRBV27 and TRBJ2-1, with TRBD1 identical over 10 bases. This TCR derives from a man younger than 45 in good health and CMV-seropositive. CDR3 loop: CASSWGLSPDSERQGAASAEQFF. CDR3 nucleotide sequence: TGTGCCAGCAGTTGGGGCCTTTCACCCGATTCAGAGCGACAGGGGGCGGCCTCAGCTGAGCAGTTCTTC.